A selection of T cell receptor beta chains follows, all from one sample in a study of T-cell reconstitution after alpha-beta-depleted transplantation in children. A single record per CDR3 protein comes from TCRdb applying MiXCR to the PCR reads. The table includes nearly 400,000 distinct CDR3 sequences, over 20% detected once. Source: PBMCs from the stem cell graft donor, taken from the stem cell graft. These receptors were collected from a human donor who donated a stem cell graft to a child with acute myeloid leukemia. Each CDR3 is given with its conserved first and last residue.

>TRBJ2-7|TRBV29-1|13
CSVGGLARYEQYF
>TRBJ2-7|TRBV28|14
CASSRGQGKYEQYF
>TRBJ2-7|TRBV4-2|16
CASSQDLSGTGYEQYF
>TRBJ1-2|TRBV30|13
CAWSVSNRVGYTF
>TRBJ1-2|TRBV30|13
CAWSRITRGGYTF
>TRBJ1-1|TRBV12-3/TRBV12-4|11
CASIPLTEAFF
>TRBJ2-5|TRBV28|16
CASSPVSGRGGETQYF
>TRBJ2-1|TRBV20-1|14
CSATGTGLNNEQFF
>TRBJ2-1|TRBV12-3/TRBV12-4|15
CASRDTSSRVNEQFF
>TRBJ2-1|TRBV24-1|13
CATSDPGGGEQFF
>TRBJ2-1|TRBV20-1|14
CSARPSGRYNEQFF
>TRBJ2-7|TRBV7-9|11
CASSLGQAQYF
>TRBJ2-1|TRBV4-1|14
CASSLSPADNEQFF
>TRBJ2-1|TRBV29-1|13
CSVTVGGSGEQFF
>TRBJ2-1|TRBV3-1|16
CASSQDLARGVNEQFF
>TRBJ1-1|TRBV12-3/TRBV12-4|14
CASRSDGVNTEAFF
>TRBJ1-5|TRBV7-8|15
CASSFLFGGNQPQHF
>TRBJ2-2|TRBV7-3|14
CASRRDINTGELFF
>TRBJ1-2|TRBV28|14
CASSLLQEFYGYTF
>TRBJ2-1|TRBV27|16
CASSFQQVQSIGEQFF
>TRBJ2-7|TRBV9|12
CASSPYSYEQYF
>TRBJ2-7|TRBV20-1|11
CSARRDNEQYF
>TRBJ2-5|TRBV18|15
CASSPPRGFGETQYF
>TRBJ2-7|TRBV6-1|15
CASRAGTGASYEQYF
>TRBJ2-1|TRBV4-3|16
CASSQGRGSSYNEQFF
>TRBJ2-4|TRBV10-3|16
CAISESTSGEKNIQYF
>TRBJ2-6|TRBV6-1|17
CASRPGQGFSGANVLTF
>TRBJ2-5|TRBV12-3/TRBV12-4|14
CASLKLAGGETQYF
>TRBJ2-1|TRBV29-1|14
CSVEGRLSYNEQFF
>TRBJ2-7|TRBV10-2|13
CASLERGFYEQYF
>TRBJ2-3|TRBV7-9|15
CASSLERGRTDTQYF
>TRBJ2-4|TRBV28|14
CASSPTTVKNIQYF
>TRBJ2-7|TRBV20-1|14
CSGTSGSRSYEQYF
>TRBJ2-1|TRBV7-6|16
CASSLAGEIAYNEQFF
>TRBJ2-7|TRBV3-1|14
CASSQVDGSYEQYF
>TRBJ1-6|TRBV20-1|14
CSAGTLLWNSPLHF
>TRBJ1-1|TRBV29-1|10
CSVRDSKAFF
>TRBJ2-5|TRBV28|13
CASSLNSGETQYF
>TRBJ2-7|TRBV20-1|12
CSARGTIYEQYF
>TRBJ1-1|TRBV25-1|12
CASSEGNTEAFF
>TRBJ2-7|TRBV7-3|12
CASSLMSHEQYF
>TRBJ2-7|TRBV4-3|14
CASSQDTGAYEQYF
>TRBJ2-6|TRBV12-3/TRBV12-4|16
CASSLAMISGANVLTF
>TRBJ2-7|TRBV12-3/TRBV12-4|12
CASTPNLYEQYF
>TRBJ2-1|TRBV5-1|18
CASSLPWTSGTHLNEQFF
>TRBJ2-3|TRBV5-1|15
CASSLERGHTDTQYF
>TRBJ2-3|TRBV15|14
CATSRALDADTQYF
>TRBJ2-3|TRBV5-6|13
CASSFLGLGTQYF
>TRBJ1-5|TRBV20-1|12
CSVGGRNQPQHF